The 27 T cell receptor beta chains reported below all come from one sample, sequenced in a study of T cell responses to AZD1222 COVID-19 vaccine. Clones were sequenced by immunoSEQ multiplex PCR, and TCRdb holds only the in-frame ones, with some missing. The data contain more than 95,000 clones, about 86% of them singletons. The sequencing used peripheral blood, collected 28 days after the second AZD1222 dose. These receptors were collected from an adult who received the AZD1222 COVID-19 vaccine.

This clone turned up a few times. V usage is TRBV2 and J usage is TRBJ2-3; D is undetermined. Trimming left V 4 bases short and J 2 bases short, with 7 bases between. The CDR3 covers 13 residues. The germline gives CDR1 SNHLY, CDR2 FYNNEI. The CDR3 loop is CASSGPYTDTQYF. The DNA for the CDR3 is TGTGCCAGCAGTGGGCCCTACACAGATACGCAGTATTTT. Full variable domain (rest looked up from reference TRBV2 and TRBJ2-3): EPEVTQTPSHQVTQMGQEVILRCVPISNHLYFYWYRQILGQKVEFLVSFYNNEISEKSEIFDDQFSVERPDGSNFTLKIRSTKLEDSAMYFCASSGPYTDTQYFGPGTRLTVL.

The chain recombines TRBV24-1 with TRBJ2-7; D is possibly TRBD1 (5 bases). Germline values: CDR1 KGHDR, CDR2 SFDVKD. V lost 3 bases and J lost 0, with 11 bases in between. The CDR3 length is 15 residues. The CDR3 bases are TGTGCCACCAGTGATAGCAGACAGTCCTCCTACGAGCAGTACTTC. Its protein is CATSDSRQSSYEQYF.

This chain connects TRBV11-2 to TRBJ2-4; tentative D call: TRBD2 (6 bases). Per germline, CDR1 SGHAT and CDR2 FQNNGV. This CDR3 is 14 amino acids long. Trimming took 6 bases from V and 4 from J, leaving 13 bases between them. CDR3 sequence reads: CASRLSGLKNIQYF. DNA of the CDR3: TGTGCCAGCAGGTTAAGCGGGCTTAAAAACATTCAGTACTTC.

This clone was observed once. J is TRBJ1-4 and V is TRBV28; D remains unclear. The CDR3 covers 14 residues. In germline, CDR1 is MDHEN, CDR2 SYDVKM. V was cut by 3 bases and J by 4 bases, with 9 bases left in between. DNA of the CDR3: TGTGCCAGCAGTTTCTTGGGGATTAATGAAAAACTGTTTTTT. As protein: CASSFLGINEKLFF.

This chain connects TRBV29-1 to TRBJ2-1; D may correspond to TRBD1 or TRBD2 (6 bases each). Germline V lookup: CDR1 SQVTM, CDR2 ANQGSEA. The CDR3 has 11 amino acids. The CDR3 DNA reads TGCAACGGCGGGACACGCGATGAGCAGTTCTTC. Amino acids: CNGGTRDEQFF.

V and J are TRBV19 and TRBJ1-1; no clear D gene. Germline CDR1 and CDR2: LNHDA and SQIVND (reference sequence). Trimming stripped 4 bases from V and 4 bases from J, with 13 bases between. CDR3 length: 14 residues. CDR3 sequence: CASSTATSVTEAFF. The CDR3 DNA reads as TGTGCCAGTAGTACTGCAACTTCCGTCACTGAAGCTTTCTTT.

V and J are TRBV27 and TRBJ1-6; D is unresolved. This CDR3 is 15 amino acids long. V lost 2 bases to trimming and J lost 0 bases, with 5 bases between them. Germline loops: CDR1 MNHEY, CDR2 SMNVEV (reference sequence). CDR3 nucleotide sequence: TGTGCCAGCAGTTTAAGGAGCTCCTATAATTCACCCCTCCACTTT. It yields the protein CASSLRSSYNSPLHF.

V gene TRBV5-4 combines with J gene TRBJ1-1; 8 nucleotides align to TRBD1. This CDR3 contains 14 residues. V trimming: 1 base; J trimming: 5 bases; junction bases outside the gene matches: 4. Germline CDR1 reads SGHNT; CDR2 reads YYREEE (reference sequence). The CDR3 loop reads CASSLQGAGTEAFF. The CDR3, as DNA: TGTGCCAGCAGCTTGCAGGGGGCTGGTACTGAAGCTTTCTTT.

The V gene is TRBV7-2, the J gene TRBJ1-3, with unresolved D. Germline CDR1 SGHTA, CDR2 FQGNSA. V was pared by 0 bases and J by 3 bases, with 0 bases between. The CDR3 spans 12 residues. The CDR3 is CASSLAGNTIYF. The CDR3, as DNA: TGTGCCAGCAGCTTAGCTGGAAACACCATATATTTT.

The chain uses TRBV11-2 and TRBJ2-3; no reliable D call. The CDR3 loop spans 15 amino acids. CDR1 is SGHAT, CDR2 FQNNGV, per germline. Trimming shortened V by 6 bases and J by 2 bases, and 15 bases separated the two germline ends. The CDR3: CASRPVVLLTDTQYF. CDR3 in DNA: TGTGCCAGCAGACCAGTCGTACTGCTCACAGATACGCAGTATTTT.

The chain recombines TRBV7-2 with TRBJ2-1; 10 nucleotides align to TRBD2. J gave up 5 bases and V 3 bases, and 7 bases lay outside the gene matches. The CDR3 is 16 residues long. Germline CDR1 SGHTA, CDR2 FQGNSA. CDR3 coding DNA: TGTGCCAGCAGCTTCTATCGTAGCGGGAGGCACAATGAGCAGTTCTTC. Translating it yields CASSFYRSGRHNEQFF. Combining the CDR3 with reference TRBV7-2 and TRBJ2-1 gives the whole variable domain GAGVSQSPSNKVTEKGKDVELRCDPISGHTALYWYRQSLGQGLEFLIYFQGNSAPDKSGLPSDRFSAERTGGSVSTLTIQRTQQEDSAVYLCASSFYRSGRHNEQFFGPGTRLTVL.

The rearrangement joins TRBV28 to TRBJ2-7, with D possibly called TRBD1 or TRBD2 (5 bases each). The CDR3 totals 15 residues. Germline V gives CDR1 MDHEN, CDR2 SYDVKM. Trimming removed 7 bases from V and 0 bases from J, with 16 bases in between. The CDR3 DNA reads as TGTGCCAGCACTCTAAACCTGGGGGACTCCTACGAGCAGTACTTC. It encodes CASTLNLGDSYEQYF.

J is TRBJ2-3 and V is TRBV5-1; D unclear. This CDR3 is 16 amino acids long. V gave up 2 bases and J gave up 0 bases, with 13 bases separating them. Looked up from germline, CDR1 is SGHRS and CDR2 is YFSETQ. This CDR3 is CASSFLGVPSTDTQYF. The CDR3 DNA follows: TGCGCCAGCAGCTTCCTTGGGGTCCCCAGCACAGATACGCAGTATTTT.

Comment on this clone: One end of the junction is discordant with germline, which a read error may explain. The chain is built from TRBV2 and TRBJ1-1, with 8 bases identical to TRBD1. CDR1 is SNHLY and CDR2 is FYNNEI in the germline V gene. This CDR3 is built from 14 residues. The CDR3 sequence is CASSEGQGDTEAFF. The CDR3 DNA follows: TGTGCCAGCAGCGAAGGACAGGGAGACACTGAAGCTTTCTTT.

This clone was detected only a few times. The CDR3 DNA is TGTGCCAGCAGTTTGCAGGGGAGCACTGAAGCTTTCTTT. Amino acid sequence: CASSLQGSTEAFF. The chain employs TRBV12-3 or TRBV12-4 and TRBJ1-1, with D maybe TRBD1 (6 bases). V gave up 3 bases and J gave up 4 bases, with 9 bases separating them. The CDR3 runs 13 residues.

This clone was seen a single time. The genes are TRBV4-1 and TRBJ2-5; D is perhaps TRBD2 (7 bases). CDR1 MGHRA and CDR2 YSYEKL come from the germline V gene. The CDR3 runs 16 residues. V dropped 2 bases and J dropped 5 bases, with 18 bases sitting between them. As DNA, the CDR3 is TGCGCCAGCAGCCAAAGCCCCCCGGGGGGCAGGGAGACCCAGTACTTC. It is translated as CASSQSPPGGRETQYF.

The rearrangement uses TRBV30 and TRBJ1-2; 10 nucleotides align to TRBD1. J was trimmed by 14 bases and V by 1 base; bases with no gene match: 7. Germline values: CDR1 GTSNPN, CDR2 SVGIG (reference sequence). This CDR3 contains 12 residues. The DNA of the CDR3 is TGTGCCTGGAGTGGGGGACAGGGGCGCATTACCTTC. Amino acid sequence: CAWSGGQGRITF.

This clone was seen only once. The gene calls are TRBV7-2 and TRBJ2-7; D possibly corresponds to TRBD2 (6 bases). The CDR3 has 12 amino acids. In germline, CDR1 is SGHTA, CDR2 FQGNSA. Trimming left V 5 bases short and J 3 bases short, with 8 bases between. In DNA form, the CDR3 reads TGTGCCAGCAGCGGGAGGAACTACGAGCAGTACTTC. It encodes CASSGRNYEQYF.

This clone was seen many times. The V call is TRBV4-1, the J call TRBJ2-7; the D call may be TRBD1 or TRBD2 (5 bases each). This CDR3 has 16 amino acids. V gave up 0 bases and J gave up 0 bases, with 12 bases separating them. The germline V gene encodes CDR1 MGHRA and CDR2 YSYEKL. The chain's CDR3 is CASSQDAAGSSYEQYF. In DNA, the CDR3 is TGCGCCAGCAGCCAAGATGCGGCAGGGAGCTCCTACGAGCAGTACTTC.

The chain is built from TRBV6-2 or TRBV6-3 and TRBJ1-5; 9 positions agree with TRBD1. The CDR3 totals 16 residues. Per the germline V gene, CDR1 is MNHEY and CDR2 is SVGEGT. The junction had 11 bases not matched to a gene; V was cut back by 6 bases and J by 5 bases. The CDR3 is CASSLIYRGLDQPQHF. The CDR3 DNA reads TGTGCCAGCAGCCTTATTTACAGGGGGCTGGATCAGCCCCAGCATTTT.

This sequence joins TRBV7-2 and TRBJ1-2; unclear D gene. Germline values: CDR1 SGHTA, CDR2 FQGNSA. Trimming took off 1 base at V and 0 bases at J, with 12 bases between the two ends. The CDR3 is made up of 16 amino acids. In DNA, the CDR3 is TGTGCCAGCAGCTTAGTGGTCCTCTCAGCTAACTATGGCTACACCTTC. Residues: CASSLVVLSANYGYTF.

The genes are TRBV10-3 and TRBJ2-7; TRBD2 aligns across 12 bases. Losses at the gene ends were 3 bases for V and 5 bases for J; bases not matched to a gene: 5. CDR3 size: 15 residues. Germline V lookup: CDR1 ENHRY, CDR2 SYGVKD. The CDR3 is CAISDSTSGSDEQYF. Here the CDR3 DNA reads TGTGCCATCAGTGACTCGACTAGCGGGAGCGACGAGCAGTACTTC.

The count of this clone is one. The sample has other DNA sequences that encode this CDR3 too. The rearrangement uses TRBV3-1 (or the pseudogene TRBV3-2) and TRBJ2-3, with D uncertain. This CDR3 spans 13 amino acids. Trimming stripped 1 base from V and 3 bases from J, with 5 bases between. CDR1 is LGHDT and CDR2 is YNNKEL in the germline V gene (reference sequence). The CDR3 protein is CASSQGGTDTQYF. The CDR3 DNA reads TGTGCCAGCAGCCAAGGGGGAACAGATACGCAGTATTTT.

The chain is built from TRBV4-1 and TRBJ1-5, with TRBD1 as a possible D gene (5 bases). CDR1 is MGHRA, CDR2 YSYEKL, per germline. V was trimmed by 1 base and J by 6 bases, leaving 16 bases between them. The CDR3 is 16 residues long. The CDR3 bases are TGCGCCAGCAGCCAAGGGCCCCCAGGGTTTGTTCAGCCCCAGCATTTT. Translating gives CASSQGPPGFVQPQHF.

The chain combines TRBV30 with TRBJ2-1; 9 nucleotides align to TRBD1. The length of the CDR3 is 13 residues. Trimming at V came to 7 bases and at J to 3 bases, leaving 4 bases not matched to a gene. Looked up from germline, CDR1 is GTSNPN and CDR2 is SVGIG (reference sequence). The CDR3 coding sequence is TGTGCCTATACAGGGGGCTTCTACAATGAGCAGTTCTTC. This sequence encodes CAYTGGFYNEQFF.

The chain recombines TRBV6-5 with TRBJ2-1; no definite D call. Germline V CDR1 and CDR2: MNHEY, SVGAGI. Trimming took off 3 bases at V and 7 bases at J, with 10 bases between the two ends. The CDR3 covers 13 residues. CDR3 DNA sequence: TGTGCCAGCAGTTATGCACTTAGAAATGAGCAGTTCTTC. This sequence encodes CASSYALRNEQFF.

Notes on this clone: Distinct nucleotide sequences in the sample also encode this CDR3. The J gene is TRBJ2-4, the V gene TRBV5-8; D gene unclear. The CDR3 has 14 residues. Germline assignment: CDR1 SGHTS and CDR2 YDEGEE. V lost 5 bases to trimming and J lost 0 bases, with 9 bases between them. CDR3 coding DNA: TGTGCCAGCAGTCTGAAGGGAGCCAAAAACATTCAGTACTTC. Its protein is CASSLKGAKNIQYF.